A single sample is the source of the 20 T cell receptor beta chains below, sequenced in a study of identical twins. Each CDR3 protein gets one entry after TCRdb re-called the 5' RACE reads with MiXCR. The table lists approximately 230,000 distinct CDR3 sequences, about 6.7% of them singletons, with about 15% in the top ten. The data also belong to a second study, concerning T cells expressing NK-cell markers.

The source material was CD8+ T cells sorted from blood. These receptors were taken from a woman between 18 and 29 years old in good health.

This chain connects TRBV27 to TRBJ1-5, with a possible D match to TRBD1 (6 bases). Trimming removed 4 bases at V and 7 bases at J, with 11 bases between. The CDR3 totals 13 residues. Germline assignment: CDR1 MNHEY and CDR2 SMNVEV (reference sequence). The DNA for the CDR3 is TGTGCCAGCAGTTACAGGGTGGACCAGCCCCAGCATTTT. Protein sequence: CASSYRVDQPQHF.

The sample holds a few counts of this clonotype. This rearrangement joins TRBV5-1 to TRBJ2-7; the match to TRBD2 covers 10 bases. Per germline, CDR1 SGHRS and CDR2 YFSETQ. The CDR3 has 16 residues. The trim removed 4 bases at V and 3 bases at J, leaving 10 bases unmatched. CDR3 protein: CASSDARTSGYYEQYF. For the CDR3, the DNA is TGCGCCAGCAGCGACGCTCGGACTAGCGGTTACTACGAGCAGTACTTC.

In this sample, this clonotype turned up a few times. This may come from a read error, since a much larger clone is one base off. The rearrangement links TRBV7-9 to TRBJ2-1; no clear D. There are 13 residues in the CDR3. Germline V gives CDR1 SEHNR, CDR2 FQNEAQ (reference sequence). The CDR3 DNA is TGTGCCAGCAGCTTAGAAGGCCCTAATGAGCAGCTCTTC. Protein: CASSLEGPNEQLF.

In its sample, this clonotype was seen many times. The gene calls are TRBV6-1 and TRBJ2-7; D possibly corresponds to TRBD2 (6 bases). Trimming took 8 bases from V and 0 from J, leaving 14 bases between them. The germline CDR1 and CDR2 sequences are MNHNS and SASEGT. The CDR3 extends over 14 amino acids. CDR3 sequence: CASRAGPGSYEQYF. The CDR3 nucleotides read TGTGCCAGCCGCGCGGGGCCCGGCTCCTACGAGCAGTACTTC.

This clonotype was seen ten or more times. The rearrangement joins TRBV3-1 to TRBJ2-3; a weak D match, TRBD1 (5 bases). There are 14 residues in the CDR3. Trimming removed 4 bases from V and 4 bases from J, with 12 bases in between. Germline values: CDR1 LGHDT, CDR2 YNNKEL (reference sequence). CDR3 nucleotide sequence: TGTGCCAGCAGCCTACGAGGCAGGGCAGATACGCAGTATTTT. As protein: CASSLRGRADTQYF.

The chain links TRBV2 to TRBJ1-1, with D possibly TRBD1 on 6 matching bases. V lost 6 bases and J lost 6, with 17 bases in between. This CDR3 comprises 14 residues. CDR1 SNHLY and CDR2 FYNNEI come from the germline V gene. As DNA, the CDR3 is TGTGCCAGCAGCCCCCAACCAGGGGTCCCTGAAGCTTTCTTT. Translation: CASSPQPGVPEAFF.

This clonotype appeared many times. This chain joins TRBV12-3 or TRBV12-4 and TRBJ2-1; 7 positions agree with TRBD2. After removal of 4 bases from V and 6 bases from J, the junction contained 3 bases not matched to a gene. This CDR3 comprises 13 residues. This chain's CDR3 is CASSSGGFNEQFF. The CDR3 region has the DNA TGTGCCAGCAGTTCCGGGGGGTTCAATGAGCAGTTCTTC.

There are many counts of this clonotype. V usage is TRBV12-3 or TRBV12-4 and J usage is TRBJ1-1, with a weak D call TRBD1 (6 bases). The CDR3 has 15 amino acids. Between the trimmed V and J ends, which lost 4 bases and 3 bases, there was a span of 15 bases. The CDR3 bases are TGTGCCAGCAGTTCCTCAGGGGTAATGGACACTGAAGCTTTCTTT. It codes for CASSSSGVMDTEAFF.

This chain joins TRBV9 and TRBJ2-1, with 7 nucleotides matching TRBD2. The CDR3 sequence is 13 residues long. From germline, CDR1 is SGDLS and CDR2 YYNGEE. Trimming removed 0 bases from V and 9 bases from J; junction bases left unmatched: 3. The CDR3 is CASSVGGGSEQFF. Written as DNA, the CDR3 is TGTGCCAGCAGCGTAGGGGGCGGGAGTGAGCAGTTCTTC.

The V and J genes are TRBV6-1 and TRBJ2-2; TRBD2 matches 9 bases. This CDR3 has 16 amino acids. Germline CDR1 MNHNS, CDR2 SASEGT. V shed 5 bases and J 2 bases; nucleotides not matched to a gene: 6. CDR3: CASSPNSGGNTGELFF. The CDR3 DNA sequence: TGTGCCAGCAGTCCAAATAGCGGGGGAAACACCGGGGAGCTGTTTTTT.

This clonotype was detected only a few times. The CDR3 region is CASSPPTGGKNEQFF. In DNA, the CDR3 is TGTGCCAGCTCACCACCGACAGGGGGGAAAAATGAGCAGTTCTTC. V and J are TRBV18 and TRBJ2-1; the match to TRBD1 covers 9 bases. The length of the CDR3 is 15 residues. V was clipped by 0 bases and J by 7 bases; unmatched bases: 4. The germline CDR1 and CDR2 sequences are KGHSH and LQKENI.

This clonotype was seen more than once but under ten times. The genes are TRBV2 and TRBJ1-4, with unresolved D. The CDR3 consists of 15 residues. Trimming left V 1 base short and J 4 bases short, with 10 bases between. Per germline, CDR1 SNHLY and CDR2 FYNNEI. Here the CDR3 DNA reads TGTGCCAGCAGTGAAGTGGGAGAGATTAATGAAAAACTGTTTTTT. It encodes CASSEVGEINEKLFF.

This clonotype came up a few times. The chain joins TRBV2 to TRBJ2-3, with TRBD2 as a possible D gene (5 bases). The CDR3 contains 15 residues. Germline V gives CDR1 SNHLY, CDR2 FYNNEI. The V gene lost 1 base and the J gene lost 1 base, with 9 bases spanning the gap. CDR3 sequence (DNA): TGTGCCAGCAGTGAAGGGCTAGCCCGCACAGATACGCAGTATTTT. Its protein is CASSEGLARTDTQYF.

The rearrangement joins TRBV7-9 to TRBJ1-1; D might be TRBD1 (6 bases). This CDR3 comprises 16 residues. The ends were cut back, 6 bases at V and 2 bases at J, with 19 bases in the middle. In germline, CDR1 is SEHNR, CDR2 FQNEAQ (reference sequence). The CDR3 loop is CASSSRRGDGNTEAFF. CDR3 in DNA: TGTGCCAGCAGTAGTAGGAGGGGGGACGGAAACACTGAAGCTTTCTTT. Supplemented by reference TRBV7-9 and TRBJ1-1, the full variable domain reads DTGVSQNPRHKITKRGQNVTFRCDPISEHNRLYWYRQTLGQGPEFLTYFQNEAQLEKSRLLSDRFSAERPKGSFSTLEIQRTEQGDSAMYLCASSSRRGDGNTEAFFGQGTRLTVV.

This clonotype was seen more than once but under ten times. This chain joins TRBV20-1 and TRBJ2-5, with no clear D. Germline V gene lookup returns CDR1 DFQATT and CDR2 SNEGSKA (reference sequence). V dropped 0 bases and J dropped 5 bases, with 16 bases sitting between them. The CDR3 consists of 15 residues. The CDR3 is CSARDYVAVWETQYF. The CDR3 bases are TGCAGTGCTAGAGATTATGTCGCGGTTTGGGAGACCCAGTACTTC.

This clonotype was counted ten times or more. V usage is TRBV11-2 and J usage is TRBJ2-7; TRBD1 is a possible D gene (6 bases). The CDR3 length is 13 residues. CDR1 is SGHAT and CDR2 is FQNNGV in the germline V gene. V was clipped by 5 bases and J by 5 bases, with 13 bases between them. The CDR3: CASSPQGGHEQYF. The CDR3 DNA follows: TGTGCCAGCAGCCCACAGGGTGGCCACGAGCAGTACTTC.

This clonotype appeared many times. The chain couples TRBV5-1 to TRBJ2-1; D is unclear. CDR1 is SGHRS, CDR2 YFSETQ, per germline. Deletions cut 0 bases from V and 9 bases from J, with 10 bases between. The CDR3 consists of 13 residues. The CDR3 region has the DNA TGCGCCAGCAGCTTGGCCGAGTGGAGTGAGCAGTTCTTC. It specifies CASSLAEWSEQFF.

This clonotype was counted ten times or more. CDR3 DNA: TGTGCCAGCAGTTTATCATGGCATGGGGGTTATGGCTACACCTTC. This gives the protein CASSLSWHGGYGYTF. The chain uses TRBV27 and TRBJ1-2, with D perhaps TRBD1 (5 bases). Per germline, CDR1 MNHEY and CDR2 SMNVEV (reference sequence). The germline V and J ends were trimmed by 0 bases and 5 bases, with 13 bases remaining between them. CDR3 length equals 15 residues.

In its sample, this clonotype was seen a few times. The rearrangement uses TRBV3-1 and TRBJ1-5; D unresolved. The CDR3 is made up of 12 amino acids. Germline values: CDR1 LGHDT, CDR2 YNNKEL (reference sequence). Between the trimmed V and J ends, which lost 1 base and 8 bases, there was a span of 6 bases. CDR3 residues: CASSQAGEPQHF. CDR3 DNA sequence: TGTGCCAGCAGCCAAGCCGGGGAGCCCCAGCATTTT.

The chain has TRBV14 and TRBJ1-2, with TRBD1 as a possible D gene (6 bases). Germline CDR1 reads SGHDN; CDR2 reads FVKESK. The V end lost 0 bases, the J end lost 7 bases, and 18 bases lay between the germline ends. This CDR3 region has 16 residues. In DNA form, the CDR3 reads TGTGCCAGCAGCCAAGAGGTCAGGGGCAGCCCCTTTGGCTACACCTTC. The encoded protein is CASSQEVRGSPFGYTF.